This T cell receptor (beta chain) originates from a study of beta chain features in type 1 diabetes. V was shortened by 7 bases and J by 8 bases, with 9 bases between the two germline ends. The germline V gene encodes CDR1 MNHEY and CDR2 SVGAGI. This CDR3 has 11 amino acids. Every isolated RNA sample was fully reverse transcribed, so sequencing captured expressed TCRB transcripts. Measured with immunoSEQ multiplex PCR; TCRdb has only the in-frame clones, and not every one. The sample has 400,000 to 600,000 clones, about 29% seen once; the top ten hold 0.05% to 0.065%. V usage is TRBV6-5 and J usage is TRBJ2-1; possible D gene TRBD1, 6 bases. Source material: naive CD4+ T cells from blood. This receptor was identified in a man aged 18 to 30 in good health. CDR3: CASTQGYEQFF. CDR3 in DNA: TGTGCCAGCACCCAGGGGTATGAGCAGTTCTTC.